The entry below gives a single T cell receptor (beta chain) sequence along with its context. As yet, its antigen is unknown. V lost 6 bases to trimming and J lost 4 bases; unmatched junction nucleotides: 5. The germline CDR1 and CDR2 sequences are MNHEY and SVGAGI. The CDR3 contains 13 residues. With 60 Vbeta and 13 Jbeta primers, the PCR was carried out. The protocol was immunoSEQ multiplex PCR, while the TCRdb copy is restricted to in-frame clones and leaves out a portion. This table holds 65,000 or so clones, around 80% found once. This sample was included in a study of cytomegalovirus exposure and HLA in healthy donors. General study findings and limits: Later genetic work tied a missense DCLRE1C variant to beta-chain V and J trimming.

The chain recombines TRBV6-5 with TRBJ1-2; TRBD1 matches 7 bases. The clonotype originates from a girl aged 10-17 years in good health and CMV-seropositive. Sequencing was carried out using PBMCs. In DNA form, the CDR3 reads TGTGCCAGCAGAAGGGACAGTTCCTATGGCTACACCTTC. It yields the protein CASRRDSSYGYTF.